These T cell receptor beta chains were read from a single sample in a study of shared clonotypes between healthy human individuals. Sequencing was performed with immunoSEQ multiplex PCR; in TCRdb, only in-frame clones are kept and a portion is missing. The table lists under 650,000 clones, 90% to 96% of them singletons. Sequencing was performed on naive CD4+ T cells sorted from blood. These receptors originate from a woman aged 30 to 39 in good health. The CDR3 runs from the conserved cysteine through the conserved F or W. The D gene is left open where the match is weak. A row's size may be missing; if present it is once, few, many or a size class.

d_gene	j_gene	abundance	v_gene	CDR3nt	CDR3aa
NA	TRBJ1-5	NA	TRBV10-2	TGCGCCAGCCGGATAAGCAATCAGCCCCAGCATTTT	CASRISNQPQHF
NA	TRBJ2-1	once	TRBV7-9	TGTGCCAGCAGCTTACGGGGTAGGGGCCTATCAGTCCAGTTCTTC	CASSLRGRGLSVQFF
NA	TRBJ2-5	NA	TRBV5-1	TGCGCCAGTGATTCAAACTTTGGGGAGACCCAGTACTTC	CASDSNFGETQYF
TRBD1	TRBJ2-7	once	TRBV18	TGTGCCAGCTCCCCGGGACAGGGGGTAGACGAGCAGTACTTC	CASSPGQGVDEQYF
NA	TRBJ1-1	NA	TRBV6-1	TGTGCCAGCAGTGAACTAGTGGTGAACACTGAAGCTTTCTTT	CASSELVVNTEAFF
TRBD2	TRBJ2-1	NA	TRBV28	TGTGCCAGCAGTTTAACTAGCGGGGCGCGCAATGAGCAGTTCTTC	CASSLTSGARNEQFF
NA	TRBJ2-7	NA	TRBV5-4	TGTGCCAGCAGCTTCTCCCCGAGGAGTTACGAGCAGTACTTC	CASSFSPRSYEQYF
NA	TRBJ2-5	NA	TRBV5-1	TGCGCCAGCAGCACGGACCGTACGGAGACCCAGTACTTC	CASSTDRTETQYF
NA	TRBJ2-3	NA	TRBV28	TGTGCCAGCAGTTCCCCCCCTAGCACAGAAACGCAGTATTTT	CASSSPPSTETQYF
NA	TRBJ1-1	NA	TRBV28	TGTGCCAGCAGTTCGAGGGGATTTGAAGCTTTCTTT	CASSSRGFEAFF
NA	TRBJ1-6	NA	TRBV6-5	TGTGCCAGCCGGAGGGGGTCCTCCTATAATTCACCCCTCCACTTT	CASRRGSSYNSPLHF
NA	TRBJ2-3	NA	TRBV5-4	TGTGCCAGCAGCTTGGGGCAAACTAGCACAGATACGCAGTATTTT	CASSLGQTSTDTQYF
TRBD1	TRBJ1-4	NA	TRBV28	TGTGCCACGAGGACAGGGCAAGGAACTAATGAAAAACTGTTTTTT	CATRTGQGTNEKLFF
NA	TRBJ2-5	NA	TRBV7-9	TGTGCCAGCAGCTCCTACCAAGAGACCCAGTACTTC	CASSSYQETQYF
NA	TRBJ1-5	NA	TRBV28	TGTGCCAGCTGGACAGTCCGAATATACCCAACGGGATATACCAATCAGCCCCAGCATTTT	CASWTVRIYPTGYTNQPQHF
NA	TRBJ2-1	NA	TRBV6-1	TGTGCCAGCAGTGACGGGCGTGTGCAGTTCTTC	CASSDGRVQFF
NA	TRBJ2-2	NA	TRBV7-2	TGTGCCAGCAGCTTATCCTCAACGGGACTTTTAAACACCGGGGAGCTGTTTTTT	CASSLSSTGLLNTGELFF
NA	TRBJ2-5	NA	TRBV29-1	TGCAGCGTTGAAGATGGGGGTTTGACCCAGTACTTC	CSVEDGGLTQYF
TRBD2	TRBJ2-5	NA	TRBV2	TGTGCCAGCAGTGAAGGTACTCCGGGACTAGCGTTTGGGGAGACCCAGTACTTC	CASSEGTPGLAFGETQYF
NA	TRBJ1-2	NA	TRBV7-9	TGTGCCAGCAGCTTAGACGTCAGGACTAACTATGGCTACACCTTC	CASSLDVRTNYGYTF
NA	TRBJ2-7	NA	TRBV10-1	TGCGCCAGCAGTGAGGACCCGCTTCCCGAGCAGTACTTC	CASSEDPLPEQYF
NA	TRBJ2-3	once	TRBV19	TGTGCCAGTAGTATAGATGCAGACGACACAGATACGCAGTATTTT	CASSIDADDTDTQYF
NA	TRBJ2-2	NA	TRBV25-1	TGTGCCAGCAGTGAATTCGCGCAGACAGGAGACAACACCGGGGAGCTGTTTTTT	CASSEFAQTGDNTGELFF
TRBD2	TRBJ2-2	NA	TRBV27	TGTGCCAGCAGTTCCCGACTAGCGGGAGATTGGAACACCGGGGAGCTGTTTTTT	CASSSRLAGDWNTGELFF
NA	TRBJ2-2	NA	TRBV28	TGTGCCAGCAGTCCAAGGAACACCGGGGAGCTGTTTTTT	CASSPRNTGELFF
NA	TRBJ1-2	NA	TRBV28	TGTGCCAGCAGGACCCGGGACTTTGGCTACACCTTC	CASRTRDFGYTF
NA	TRBJ2-7	NA	TRBV7-2	TGTGCCAGCAGCTCCCTAGTCGAAGAGCAGTACTTC	CASSSLVEEQYF
TRBD2	TRBJ2-2	once	TRBV5-5	TGTGCCAGCAGCTTGTGGGGCGGGAGTGCGAACACCGGGGAGCTGTTTTTT	CASSLWGGSANTGELFF
TRBD2	TRBJ2-1	NA	TRBV6-9	TGTGCCAGCAGCCCACCGGGACTAGCGGGCTCAAGCTCCTACAATGAGCAGTTCTTC	CASSPPGLAGSSSYNEQFF
NA	TRBJ1-2	once	TRBV6-5	TGTGCCAGCAGTTACTCGTATAGCCCTGGGGGCTACACCTTC	CASSYSYSPGGYTF
NA	TRBJ1-4	NA	TRBV7-6	TGTGCCAGCAGCGGCGGGACGTCAACTAATGAAAAACTGTTTTTT	CASSGGTSTNEKLFF
TRBD2	TRBJ2-1	NA	TRBV10-3	TGTGCCATCAGTGAGTCGAGTTACAGGGGACTAGCGGTCTACAATGAGCAGTTCTTC	CAISESSYRGLAVYNEQFF
TRBD1	TRBJ1-1	NA	TRBV18	TGTGCCAGCTCGCAAGGGCCTAAGACAGGGGGCTTTGGCATGAACACTGAAGCTTTCTTT	CASSQGPKTGGFGMNTEAFF
TRBD2	TRBJ2-7	NA	TRBV27	TGTGCCAGCAGTTCCCCGCCTAGCGGGATATACGAGCAGTACTTC	CASSSPPSGIYEQYF
NA	TRBJ2-1	NA	TRBV11-2	TGTGCCAGCAGCTTAGATTGGGGGAGGTTATACAATGAGCAGTTCTTC	CASSLDWGRLYNEQFF
NA	TRBJ1-1	NA	TRBV5-4	TGTGCCAGCGGGACCCTTACCTGGAACACTGAAGCTTTCTTT	CASGTLTWNTEAFF
NA	TRBJ1-3	NA	TRBV28	TGTGCCAGCAGCCCGGCCGGGTCTGAGCGAAACACCATATATTTT	CASSPAGSERNTIYF
TRBD1	TRBJ1-2	once	TRBV23-1	TGCGCCAGCAGCCCCGACAGGGTCTATGGCTACACCTTC	CASSPDRVYGYTF
NA	TRBJ2-7	NA	TRBV2	TGTGCCAGCAGCCCAAACACCCTTGGCGAGCAGTACTTC	CASSPNTLGEQYF
TRBD1	TRBJ2-1	NA	TRBV6-4	TGTGCCAGCAGTGACTCGGACAGGGAGAACAATGAGCAGTTCTTC	CASSDSDRENNEQFF
TRBD2	TRBJ2-1	NA	TRBV29-1	TGCAGCGCCACCAGCGGGAGGTATAGTGAGCAGTTCTTC	CSATSGRYSEQFF
TRBD2	TRBJ2-2	NA	TRBV5-1	TGCGCCAGCAGCCGGGTGTCTAGCGGGAAGAACACCGGGGAGCTGTTTTTT	CASSRVSSGKNTGELFF
NA	TRBJ2-7	NA	TRBV12-2	TGTGCAAGTCGCCCGATACTGGGGCGGGGCAGCTACGAGCAGTACTTC	CASRPILGRGSYEQYF
NA	TRBJ2-7	NA	TRBV29-1	TGCAGCGTCTCTGTACTCTACGAGCAGTACTTC	CSVSVLYEQYF